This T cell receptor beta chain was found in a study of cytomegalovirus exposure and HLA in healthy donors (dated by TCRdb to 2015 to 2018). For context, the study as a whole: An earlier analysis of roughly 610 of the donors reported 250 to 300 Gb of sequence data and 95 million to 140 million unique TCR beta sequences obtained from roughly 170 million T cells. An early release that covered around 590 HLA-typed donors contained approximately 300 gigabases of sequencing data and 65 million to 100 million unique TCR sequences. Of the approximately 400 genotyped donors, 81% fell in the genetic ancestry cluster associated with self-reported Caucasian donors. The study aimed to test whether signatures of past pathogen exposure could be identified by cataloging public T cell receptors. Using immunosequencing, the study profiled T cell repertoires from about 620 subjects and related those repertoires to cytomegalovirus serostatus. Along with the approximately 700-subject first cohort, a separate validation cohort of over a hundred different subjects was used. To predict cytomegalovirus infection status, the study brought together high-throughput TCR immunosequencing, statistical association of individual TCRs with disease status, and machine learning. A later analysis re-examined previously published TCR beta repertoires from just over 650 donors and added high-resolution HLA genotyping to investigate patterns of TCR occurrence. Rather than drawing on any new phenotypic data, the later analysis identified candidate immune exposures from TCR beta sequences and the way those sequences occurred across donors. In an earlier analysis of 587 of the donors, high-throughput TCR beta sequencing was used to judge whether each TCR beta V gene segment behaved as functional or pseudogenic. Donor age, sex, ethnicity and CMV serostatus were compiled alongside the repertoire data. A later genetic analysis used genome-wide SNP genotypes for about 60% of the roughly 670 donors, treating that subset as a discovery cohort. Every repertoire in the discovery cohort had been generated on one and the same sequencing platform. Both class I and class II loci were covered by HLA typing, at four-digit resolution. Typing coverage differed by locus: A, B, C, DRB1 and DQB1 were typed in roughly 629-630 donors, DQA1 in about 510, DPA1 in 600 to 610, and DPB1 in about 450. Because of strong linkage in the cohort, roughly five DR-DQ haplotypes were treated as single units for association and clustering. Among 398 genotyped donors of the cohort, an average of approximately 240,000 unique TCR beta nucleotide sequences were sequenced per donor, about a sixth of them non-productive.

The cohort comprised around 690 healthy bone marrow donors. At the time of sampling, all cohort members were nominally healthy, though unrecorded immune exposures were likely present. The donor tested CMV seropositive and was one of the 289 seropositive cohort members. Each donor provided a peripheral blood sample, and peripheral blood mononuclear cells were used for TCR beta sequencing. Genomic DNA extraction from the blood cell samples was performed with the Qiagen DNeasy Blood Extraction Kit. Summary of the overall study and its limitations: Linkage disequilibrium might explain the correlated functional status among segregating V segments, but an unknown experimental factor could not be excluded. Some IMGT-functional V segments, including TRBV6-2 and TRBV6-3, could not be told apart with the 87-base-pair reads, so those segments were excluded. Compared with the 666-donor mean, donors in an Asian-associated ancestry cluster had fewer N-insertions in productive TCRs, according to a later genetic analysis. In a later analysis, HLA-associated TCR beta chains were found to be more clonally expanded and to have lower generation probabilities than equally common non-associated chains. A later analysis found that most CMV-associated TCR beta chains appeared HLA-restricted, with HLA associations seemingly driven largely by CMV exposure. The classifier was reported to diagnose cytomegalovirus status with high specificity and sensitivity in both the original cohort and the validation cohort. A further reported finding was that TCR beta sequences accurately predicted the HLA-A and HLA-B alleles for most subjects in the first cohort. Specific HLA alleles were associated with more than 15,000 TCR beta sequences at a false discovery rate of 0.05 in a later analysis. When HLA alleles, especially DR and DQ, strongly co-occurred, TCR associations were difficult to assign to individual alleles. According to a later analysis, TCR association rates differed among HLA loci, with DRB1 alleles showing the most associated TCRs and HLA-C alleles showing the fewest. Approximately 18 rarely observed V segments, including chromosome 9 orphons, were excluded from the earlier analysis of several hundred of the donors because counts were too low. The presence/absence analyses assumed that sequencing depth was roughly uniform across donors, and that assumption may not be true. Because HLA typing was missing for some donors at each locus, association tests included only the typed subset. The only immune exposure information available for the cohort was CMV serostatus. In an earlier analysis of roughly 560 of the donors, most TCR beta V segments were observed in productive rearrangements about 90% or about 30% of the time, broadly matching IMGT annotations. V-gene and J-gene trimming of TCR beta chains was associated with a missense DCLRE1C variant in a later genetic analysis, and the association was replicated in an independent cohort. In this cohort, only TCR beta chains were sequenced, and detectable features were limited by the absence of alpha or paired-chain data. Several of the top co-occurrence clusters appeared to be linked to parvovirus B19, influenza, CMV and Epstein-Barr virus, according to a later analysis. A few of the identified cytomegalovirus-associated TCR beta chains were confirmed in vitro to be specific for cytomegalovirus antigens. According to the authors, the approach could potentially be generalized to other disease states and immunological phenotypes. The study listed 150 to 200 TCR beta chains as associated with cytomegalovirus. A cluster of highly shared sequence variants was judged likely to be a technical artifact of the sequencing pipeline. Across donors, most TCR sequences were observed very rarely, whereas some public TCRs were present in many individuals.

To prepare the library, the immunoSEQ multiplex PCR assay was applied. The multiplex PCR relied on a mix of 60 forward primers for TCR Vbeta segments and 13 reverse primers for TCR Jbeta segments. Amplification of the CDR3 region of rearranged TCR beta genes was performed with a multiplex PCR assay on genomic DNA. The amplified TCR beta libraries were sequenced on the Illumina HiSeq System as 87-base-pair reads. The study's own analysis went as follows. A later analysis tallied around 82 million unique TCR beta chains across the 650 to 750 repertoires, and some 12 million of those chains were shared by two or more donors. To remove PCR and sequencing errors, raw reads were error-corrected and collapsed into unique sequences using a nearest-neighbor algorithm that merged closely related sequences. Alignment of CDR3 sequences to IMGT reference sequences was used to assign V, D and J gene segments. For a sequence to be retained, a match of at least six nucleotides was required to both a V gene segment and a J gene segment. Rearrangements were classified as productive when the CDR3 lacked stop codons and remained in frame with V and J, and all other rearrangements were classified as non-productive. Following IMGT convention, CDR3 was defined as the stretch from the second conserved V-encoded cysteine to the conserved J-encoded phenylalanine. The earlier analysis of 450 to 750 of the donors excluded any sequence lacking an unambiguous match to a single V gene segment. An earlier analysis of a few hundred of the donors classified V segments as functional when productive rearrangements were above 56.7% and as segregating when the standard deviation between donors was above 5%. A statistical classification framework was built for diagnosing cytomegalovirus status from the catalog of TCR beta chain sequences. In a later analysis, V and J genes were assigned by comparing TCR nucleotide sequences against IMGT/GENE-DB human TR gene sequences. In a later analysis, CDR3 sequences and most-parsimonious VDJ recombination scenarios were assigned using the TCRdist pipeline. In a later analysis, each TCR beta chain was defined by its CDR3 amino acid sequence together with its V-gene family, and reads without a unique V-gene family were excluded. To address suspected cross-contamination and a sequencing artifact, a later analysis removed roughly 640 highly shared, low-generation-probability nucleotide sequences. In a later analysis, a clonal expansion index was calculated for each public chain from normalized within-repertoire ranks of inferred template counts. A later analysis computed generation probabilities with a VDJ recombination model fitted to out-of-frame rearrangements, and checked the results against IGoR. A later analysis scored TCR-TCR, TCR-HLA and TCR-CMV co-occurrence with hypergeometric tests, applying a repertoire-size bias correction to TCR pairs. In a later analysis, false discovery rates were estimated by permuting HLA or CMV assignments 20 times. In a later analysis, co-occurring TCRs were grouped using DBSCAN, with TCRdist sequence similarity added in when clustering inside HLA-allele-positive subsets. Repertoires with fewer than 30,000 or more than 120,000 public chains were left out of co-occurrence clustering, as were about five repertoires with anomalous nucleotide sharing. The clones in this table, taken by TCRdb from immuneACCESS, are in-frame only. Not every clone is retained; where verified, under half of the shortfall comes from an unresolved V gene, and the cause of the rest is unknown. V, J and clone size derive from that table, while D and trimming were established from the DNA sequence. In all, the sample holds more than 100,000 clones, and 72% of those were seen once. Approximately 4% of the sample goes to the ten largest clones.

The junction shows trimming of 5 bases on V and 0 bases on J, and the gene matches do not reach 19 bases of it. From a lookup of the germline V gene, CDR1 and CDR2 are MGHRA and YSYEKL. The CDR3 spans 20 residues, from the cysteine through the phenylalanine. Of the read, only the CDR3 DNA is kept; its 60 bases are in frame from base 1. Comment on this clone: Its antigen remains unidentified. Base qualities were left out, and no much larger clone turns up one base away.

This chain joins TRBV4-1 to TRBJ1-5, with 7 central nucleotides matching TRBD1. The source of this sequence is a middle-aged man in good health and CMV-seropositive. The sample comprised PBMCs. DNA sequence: TGCGCCAGCAGCTACACACAGGGACAGACCGGGCCTCGTAGCAATCAGCCCCAGCATTTT. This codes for CASSYTQGQTGPRSNQPQHF.